This T cell receptor (beta chain) comes out of a study of intratumoral heterogeneity in liver cancer. Some background on the complete study: In the full cohort of 14 patients, the median age was approximately 63 years and the majority of patients were male. To investigate intratumor heterogeneity, the study integrated RNA-seq, DNA sequencing, TCR-seq and SNP array data drawn from multiple regions of hepatocellular carcinoma specimens. A total of some 70 multiregional samples from roughly 14 HCC patients, consisting of fewer than 55 tumoral and some 20 adjacent nontumoral regions, were included in the overall cohort. Study-wide findings and limitations: A relatively low patient number and under-sampled tumor-infiltrating lymphocyte representation were acknowledged by the authors as limitations.

This clone has more than one count but fewer than ten. The target of this receptor is not known. There are no base qualities to consult, and no much larger clone falls within one base. TCR beta chain CDR3 regions were sequenced from genomic DNA using the immunoSEQ assay. Rearranged VDJ segments were amplified with primers annealing to V and J segments. Per the original workflow: The ImmunoSeq Analyzer software was used to calculate clonality and richness metrics. To find clones with differing abundance between regions, Fisher's exact test was applied together with a beta-binomial method for extra stringency. TCRdb took this table from immuneACCESS and kept in-frame rearrangements with V and J called. Such tables lack part of the clones; where checked against another copy, unresolved V genes explain under half of the gap, and the rest is unexplained. Clone size and the V and J calls come from that table; the DNA yielded D and trimming. The sample has roughly 6,000 clones on record, around 68% of them singletons. Clones ranked in the top ten supply 22% of the sample.

Counted from cysteine to phenylalanine, this CDR3 has 14 amino acids. The sequence is cut down to CDR3 DNA, 42 bases in frame from base 1. V sheds 5 bases and J sheds 6 bases, leaving 14 bases between their ends. The germline V gene (reference sequence) provides CDR1 MNHEY and CDR2 SMNVEV. All patients had early-stage hepatocellular carcinoma and received no therapy before surgical resection. None of the sampled areas showed macroscopic evidence of necrosis or hemorrhage. In a couple of patients, TCR sequencing (ImmunoSeq) was performed on multiple regions. Frozen resection tissue samples were collected at least 1 cm apart from each other. Samples labelled N were derived from nontumoral liver tissue adjacent to the tumor. Genomic DNA was extracted from bulk tissue using the DNeasy blood and tissue kit.

The clonotype comes from a man in his 70s with hepatocellular carcinoma. This material consisted of tumor-adjacent normal tissue, taken before any cancer treatment. Recombination joined TRBV27 with TRBJ2-1; there is no confident call for the D gene. The CDR3 loop reads CASSMGSWGNEQFF. The bases read TGTGCCAGCAGTATGGGTTCTTGGGGCAATGAGCAGTTCTTC.